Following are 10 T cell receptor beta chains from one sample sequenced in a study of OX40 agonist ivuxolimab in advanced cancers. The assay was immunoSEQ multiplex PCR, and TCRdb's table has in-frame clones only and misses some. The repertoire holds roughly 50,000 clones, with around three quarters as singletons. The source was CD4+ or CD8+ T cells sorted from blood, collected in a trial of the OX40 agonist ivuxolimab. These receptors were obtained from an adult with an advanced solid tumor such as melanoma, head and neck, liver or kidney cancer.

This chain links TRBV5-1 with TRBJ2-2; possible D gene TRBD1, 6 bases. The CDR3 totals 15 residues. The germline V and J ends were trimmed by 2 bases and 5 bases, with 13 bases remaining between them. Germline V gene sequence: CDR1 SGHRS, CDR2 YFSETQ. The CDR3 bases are TGCGCCAGCAGCTTTGGGGGCCCGGGGACCGGGGAGCTGTTTTTT. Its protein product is CASSFGGPGTGELFF. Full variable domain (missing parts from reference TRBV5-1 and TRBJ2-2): KAGVTQTPRYLIKTRGQQVTLSCSPISGHRSVSWYQQTPGQGLQFLFEYFSETQRNKGNFPGRFSGRQFSNSRSEMNVSTLELGDSALYLCASSFGGPGTGELFFGEGSRLTVL.

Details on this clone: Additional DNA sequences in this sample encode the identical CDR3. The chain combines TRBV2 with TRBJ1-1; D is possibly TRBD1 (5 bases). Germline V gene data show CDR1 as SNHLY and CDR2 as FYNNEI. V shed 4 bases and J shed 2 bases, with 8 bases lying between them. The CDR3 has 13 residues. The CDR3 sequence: CASSVQGNTEAFF. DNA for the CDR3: TGTGCCAGCAGTGTGCAGGGAAACACTGAAGCTTTCTTT.

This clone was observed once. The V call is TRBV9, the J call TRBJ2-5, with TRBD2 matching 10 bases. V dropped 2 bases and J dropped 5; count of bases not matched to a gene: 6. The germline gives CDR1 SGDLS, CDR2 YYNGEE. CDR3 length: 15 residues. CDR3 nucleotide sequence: TGTGCCAGCAGCGTGAGCGGGAGGGCCGAGGAGACCCAGTACTTC. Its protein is CASSVSGRAEETQYF.

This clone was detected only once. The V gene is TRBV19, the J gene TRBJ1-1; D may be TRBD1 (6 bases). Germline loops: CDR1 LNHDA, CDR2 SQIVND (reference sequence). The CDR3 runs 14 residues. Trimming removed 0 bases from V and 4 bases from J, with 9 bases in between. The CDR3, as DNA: TGTGCCAGTAGTATAGATAGGACAGCCACTGAAGCTTTCTTT. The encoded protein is CASSIDRTATEAFF.

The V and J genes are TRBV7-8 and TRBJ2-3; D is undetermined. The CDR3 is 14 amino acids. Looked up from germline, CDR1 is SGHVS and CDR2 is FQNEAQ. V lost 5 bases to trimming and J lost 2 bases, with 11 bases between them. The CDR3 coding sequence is TGTGCCAGCAGCGCCGTTAGATCCACAGATACGCAGTATTTT. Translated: CASSAVRSTDTQYF.

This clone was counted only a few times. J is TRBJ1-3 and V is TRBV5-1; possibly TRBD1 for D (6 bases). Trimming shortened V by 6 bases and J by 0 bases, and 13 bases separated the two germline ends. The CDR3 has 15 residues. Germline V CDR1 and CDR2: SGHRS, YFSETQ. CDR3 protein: CASKPTGSSGNTIYF. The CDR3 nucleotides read TGCGCCAGCAAACCGACAGGTAGCTCTGGAAACACCATATATTTT. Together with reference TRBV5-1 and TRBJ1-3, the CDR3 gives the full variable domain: KAGVTQTPRYLIKTRGQQVTLSCSPISGHRSVSWYQQTPGQGLQFLFEYFSETQRNKGNFPGRFSGRQFSNSRSEMNVSTLELGDSALYLCASKPTGSSGNTIYFGEGSWLTVV.

CDR3 in amino acids: CASSLYSQETYEQYF. The CDR3 DNA sequence: TGTGCCAGCTCACTGTACTCCCAGGAGACCTACGAGCAGTACTTC. J is TRBJ2-7 and V is TRBV18; D uncertain. CDR1 KGHSH and CDR2 LQKENI come from the germline V gene. Trimming removed 4 bases from V and 2 bases from J, with 15 bases in between. The CDR3 has 15 residues. Combining the CDR3 with reference TRBV18 and TRBJ2-7 gives the whole variable domain NAGVMQNPRHLVRRRGQEARLRCSPMKGHSHVYWYRQLPEEGLKFMVYLQKENIIDESGMPKERFSAEFPKEGPSILRIQQVVRGDSAAYFCASSLYSQETYEQYFGPGTRLTVT.

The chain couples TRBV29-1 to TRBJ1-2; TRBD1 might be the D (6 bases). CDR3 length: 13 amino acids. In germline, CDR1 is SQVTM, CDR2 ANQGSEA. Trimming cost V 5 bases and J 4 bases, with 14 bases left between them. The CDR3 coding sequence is TGCAGCGTTCTCAGGGGTCGGGGCTATGGCTACACCTTC. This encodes CSVLRGRGYGYTF.

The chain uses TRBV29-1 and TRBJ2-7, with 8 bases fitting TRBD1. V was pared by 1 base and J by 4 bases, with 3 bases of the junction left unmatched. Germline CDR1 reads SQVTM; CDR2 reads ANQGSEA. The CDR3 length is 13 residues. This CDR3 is CSVEGQGLYEQYF. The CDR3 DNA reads TGCAGCGTTGAAGGACAGGGGTTATACGAGCAGTACTTC.

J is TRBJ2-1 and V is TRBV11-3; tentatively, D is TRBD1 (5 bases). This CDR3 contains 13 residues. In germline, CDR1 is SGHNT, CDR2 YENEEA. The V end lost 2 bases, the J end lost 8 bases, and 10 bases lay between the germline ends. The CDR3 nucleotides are TGTGCCAGCAGCTTACAAGGGGTTGATGAGCAGTTCTTC. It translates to CASSLQGVDEQFF.